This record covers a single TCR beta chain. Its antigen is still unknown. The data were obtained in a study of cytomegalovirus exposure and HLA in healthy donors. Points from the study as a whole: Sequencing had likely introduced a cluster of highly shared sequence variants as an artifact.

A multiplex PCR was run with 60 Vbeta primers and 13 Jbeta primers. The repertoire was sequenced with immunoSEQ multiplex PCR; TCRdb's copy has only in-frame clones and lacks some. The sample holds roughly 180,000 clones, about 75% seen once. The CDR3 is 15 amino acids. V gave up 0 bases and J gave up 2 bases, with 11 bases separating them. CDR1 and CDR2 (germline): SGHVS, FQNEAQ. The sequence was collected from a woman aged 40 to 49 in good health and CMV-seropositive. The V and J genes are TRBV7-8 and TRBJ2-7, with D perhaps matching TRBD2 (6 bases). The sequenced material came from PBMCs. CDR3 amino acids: CASSLADSGPYEQYF. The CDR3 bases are TGTGCCAGCAGCTTAGCGGATAGCGGCCCCTACGAGCAGTACTTC.